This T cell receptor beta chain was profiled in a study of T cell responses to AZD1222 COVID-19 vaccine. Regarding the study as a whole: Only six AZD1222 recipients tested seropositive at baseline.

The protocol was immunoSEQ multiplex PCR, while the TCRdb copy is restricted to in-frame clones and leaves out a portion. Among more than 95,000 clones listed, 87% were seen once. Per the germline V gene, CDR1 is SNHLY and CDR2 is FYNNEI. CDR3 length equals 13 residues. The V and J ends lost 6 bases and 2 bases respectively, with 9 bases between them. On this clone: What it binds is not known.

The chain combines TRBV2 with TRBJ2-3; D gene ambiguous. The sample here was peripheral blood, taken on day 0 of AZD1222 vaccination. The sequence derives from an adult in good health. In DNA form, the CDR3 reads TGTGCCAGCAGGGTTGGTTCCACAGATACGCAGTATTTT. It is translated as CASRVGSTDTQYF.